The rows below give T cell receptor beta chains drawn from one sample of a study of T cell responses to AZD1222 COVID-19 vaccine. Libraries were prepared by immunoSEQ multiplex PCR; TCRdb keeps only in-frame clonotypes and omits some of them. The sample consists of some 53,000 clones, approximately 88% of them appearing once. The material was peripheral blood, obtained 28 days after the second AZD1222 dose. These receptors were taken from an adult who received the AZD1222 COVID-19 vaccine. CDR3s include the opening cysteine and the closing phenylalanine or tryptophan. The D gene is left open where the match is weak. Size is omitted from some rows. Given values are once, few, many or a class for expanded clones.

j_call | v_call | d_call | clone_size | cdr3_aa | cdr3_nt
TRBJ1-5 | TRBV5-1 | . | . | CASSPEGYNQPQHF | TGCGCCAGCAGCCCGGAGGGATACAATCAGCCCCAGCATTTT
TRBJ2-7 | TRBV28 | . | . | CASSLKSEQYF | TGTGCCAGCAGTTTAAAGTCCGAGCAGTACTTC
TRBJ2-7 | TRBV7-8 | . | . | CASSPRSGALYEQYF | TGTGCCAGCAGCCCCCGGTCGGGGGCTCTCTACGAGCAGTACTTC
TRBJ1-5 | TRBV2 | . | . | CASSAFGRANQPQHF | TGTGCCAGCAGTGCTTTCGGAAGGGCCAATCAGCCCCAGCATTTT
TRBJ1-5 | TRBV28 | TRBD1 | . | CASSGNRGPGDQPQHF | TGTGCCAGCAGTGGCAACAGGGGTCCCGGGGATCAGCCCCAGCATTTT
TRBJ1-6 | TRBV7-6 | TRBD1 | . | CASSLERGPSPLHF | TGTGCCAGCAGCTTGGAGAGGGGGCCCTCACCCCTCCACTTT
TRBJ2-5 | TRBV5-1 | TRBD2 | . | CASKSLGGQETQYF | TGCGCCAGCAAGTCTTTGGGAGGGCAGGAGACCCAGTACTTC
TRBJ1-1 | TRBV18 | . | . | CASSVGGNTEAFF | TGTGCCAGCTCCGTGGGGGGGAACACTGAAGCTTTCTTT
TRBJ2-6 | TRBV15 | TRBD1 | once | CATSRGRGDRVFLGANVLTF | TGTGCCACCAGCAGAGGACGCGGGGACAGGGTATTTCTGGGGGCCAACGTCCTGACTTTC
TRBJ1-1 | TRBV5-5 | . | . | CASSLLLGNNTEAFF | TGTGCCAGCAGCTTGCTATTGGGGAATAACACTGAAGCTTTCTTT
TRBJ1-2 | TRBV6-5 | TRBD1 | few | CASSYDRAPYGYTF | TGTGCCAGCAGTTACGACAGGGCTCCCTATGGCTACACCTTC
TRBJ1-6 | TRBV5-1 | TRBD1 | . | CASSLGLGQGNSPLHF | TGCGCCAGCAGCTTGGGCCTGGGACAGGGGAATTCACCCCTCCACTTT
TRBJ2-2 | TRBV5-8 | . | . | CASSPRVDTGELFF | TGTGCCAGCAGCCCCCGGGTAGACACCGGGGAGCTGTTTTTT
TRBJ2-5 | TRBV24-1 | TRBD1 | . | CATSDLPRFGQGFTQYF | TGTGCCACCAGTGATTTGCCAAGGTTCGGACAGGGGTTTACCCAGTACTTC
TRBJ2-1 | TRBV27 | . | . | CASSLQARGVNNEQFF | TGTGCCAGCAGTTTACAGGCTCGTGGGGTCAACAATGAGCAGTTCTTC
TRBJ2-5 | TRBV30 | . | . | CAWSFGGFQETQYF | TGTGCCTGGAGTTTCGGGGGCTTCCAAGAGACCCAGTACTTC
TRBJ2-7 | TRBV4-1 | . | . | CASSQGGRDNSYEQYF | TGCGCCAGCAGCCAGGGAGGCCGGGACAACTCCTACGAGCAGTACTTC
TRBJ1-3 | TRBV12-3/TRBV12-4 | . | . | CVSYGLGRNTIYF | TGTGTCAGCTACGGGCTCGGGAGAAACACCATATATTTT
TRBJ1-6 | TRBV3-1/TRBV3-2 | . | once | CASSQGTWGGSPLHF | TGTGCCAGCAGCCAAGGTACATGGGGTGGTTCACCCCTCCACTTT
TRBJ2-1 | TRBV7-9 | TRBD1 | . | CASSFGDRAYNEQFF | TGTGCCAGCAGCTTTGGGGACAGGGCCTACAATGAGCAGTTCTTC
TRBJ2-5 | TRBV5-1 | . | . | CASSLGGDETQYF | TGCGCCAGCAGCTTGGGGGGGGACGAGACCCAGTACTTC
TRBJ1-2 | TRBV5-6 | . | once | CASSLVGYGYTF | TGTGCCAGCAGCTTGGTTGGCTATGGCTACACCTTC
TRBJ1-5 | TRBV28 | . | . | CASSSSSAVPLLHSNQPQHF | TGTGCCAGCAGTTCCTCCTCTGCGGTGCCACTGCTTCATAGCAATCAGCCCCAGCATTTT
TRBJ2-4 | TRBV6-1 | . | . | CASSLEGRQYF | TGTGCCAGCAGCCTAGAGGGAAGACAGTACTTC
TRBJ2-1 | TRBV18 | . | . | CASSLLPLVSDNEQFF | TGTGCCAGCTCCCTCCTCCCACTAGTATCAGACAATGAGCAGTTCTTC
TRBJ1-4 | TRBV5-1 | TRBD1 | . | CASRLAGGSANEKLFF | TGCGCCAGCAGACTGGCAGGGGGCTCGGCTAATGAAAAACTGTTTTTT
TRBJ1-2 | TRBV4-2 | . | . | CASSQNYGYTF | TGTGCCAGCAGCCAGAACTATGGCTACACCTTC
TRBJ2-7 | TRBV28 | . | . | CASRGYPTGEYEQYF | TGTGCCAGCAGAGGATACCCGACAGGAGAGTACGAGCAGTACTTC
TRBJ1-1 | TRBV10-2 | . | . | CASRGIMSEAFF | TGCGCCAGCAGGGGGATTATGTCTGAAGCTTTCTTT
TRBJ1-4 | TRBV18 | . | once | CASSRGYGNEKLFF | TGTGCCAGCTCACGTGGGTACGGGAATGAAAAACTGTTTTTT
TRBJ2-2 | TRBV6-1 | . | . | CANWGGPNTGELFF | TGTGCCAACTGGGGGGGCCCGAACACCGGGGAGCTGTTTTTT
TRBJ2-1 | TRBV3-1/TRBV3-2 | . | . | CASRRAAQNSEQFF | TGTGCCAGCAGGCGCGCAGCACAGAACAGTGAGCAGTTCTTC
TRBJ2-1 | TRBV2 | . | . | CASSPQLGSNEQFF | TGTGCCAGCAGTCCCCAACTGGGGTCGAATGAGCAGTTCTTC
TRBJ2-3 | TRBV29-1 | TRBD2 | . | CSVVLAGGLLDTQYF | TGCAGCGTTGTCCTAGCGGGAGGGCTTTTAGATACGCAGTATTTT
TRBJ2-3 | TRBV5-4 | TRBD2 | . | CASSLRLAADTQYF | TGTGCCAGCAGCCTGCGTCTAGCGGCAGATACGCAGTATTTT
TRBJ2-1 | TRBV9 | TRBD2 | once | CASSPRGVSYNEQFF | TGTGCCAGCAGCCCCCGGGGGGTCTCCTACAATGAGCAGTTCTTC
TRBJ2-1 | TRBV14 | TRBD2 | . | CASSLRSGSGRDHNEQFF | TGTGCCAGCAGCCTGCGAAGTGGTAGCGGGAGGGACCACAATGAGCAGTTCTTC
TRBJ2-5 | TRBV24-1 | TRBD2 | . | CATSDSGGVRETQYF | TGTGCCACCAGTGATTCGGGGGGAGTGAGGGAGACCCAGTACTTC
TRBJ1-1 | TRBV12-3/TRBV12-4 | . | once | CASSFAAGTEAFF | TGTGCCAGCAGTTTCGCGGCGGGTACTGAAGCTTTCTTT
TRBJ2-7 | TRBV5-1 | . | . | CASSLDIDGEQYF | TGCGCCAGCAGCTTGGACATCGACGGCGAGCAGTACTTC
TRBJ1-4 | TRBV3-1/TRBV3-2 | . | . | CASSPRGPNEKLFF | TGTGCCAGCAGCCCCCGGGGCCCTAATGAAAAACTGTTTTTT
TRBJ1-1 | TRBV6-5 | . | . | CASSSPSMNTEAFF | TGTGCCAGCAGTTCCCCATCAATGAACACTGAAGCTTTCTTT
TRBJ2-3 | TRBV15 | TRBD2 | . | CATNPTSGRVDTQYF | TGTGCCACCAATCCGACTAGCGGGAGGGTCGATACGCAGTATTTT
TRBJ2-1 | TRBV7-9 | . | . | CASSPKGPDEQFF | TGTGCCAGCAGCCCCAAGGGACCAGATGAGCAGTTCTTC
TRBJ2-2 | TRBV6-8 | TRBD2 | . | CASSYAQREAPGELFF | TGTGCCAGCAGTTATGCTCAGCGGGAGGCCCCCGGGGAGCTGTTTTTT